A selection of T cell receptor beta chains follows, all from one sample in a study of T cell changes during pregnancy in multiple sclerosis. Data came from immunoSEQ multiplex PCR; TCRdb stores just in-frame clones and leaves some out. The table records over 80,000 clones, 90% of them present only once. The material sequenced was peripheral blood, taken in the second trimester of pregnancy. These receptors came from a female donor in good health, enrolled as a control in a pregnancy study. CDR3s include the opening cysteine and the closing phenylalanine or tryptophan. Fields, in order: D gene, V gene, J gene, clone size, CDR3 protein, CDR3 DNA. A D gene is named only where the DNA matches it firmly. Clone size is not always given. Where it is, it says once, few, many or a class for expanded clones.

>TRBD2|TRBV6-5|TRBJ2-7|NA
CASSYGFAGEDEQYF
TGTGCCAGCAGTTACGGGTTCGCGGGAGAGGACGAGCAGTACTTC
>TRBD1|TRBV4-3|TRBJ2-7|NA
CASSQGTGEGGIAYEQYF
TGCGCCAGCAGCCAAGGGACAGGGGAGGGCGGGATCGCCTACGAGCAGTACTTC
>NA|TRBV5-1|TRBJ2-2|NA
CASSPSGELFF
TGCGCCAGCAGCCCTTCCGGGGAGCTGTTTTTT
>TRBD1|TRBV28|TRBJ2-7|NA
CASKRDRGIYEQYF
TGTGCCAGCAAAAGGGACAGGGGAATCTACGAGCAGTACTTC
>NA|TRBV18|TRBJ1-2|NA
CASSGRKGRYTF
TGTGCCAGCTCGGGGCGCAAGGGCCGCTACACCTTC
>NA|TRBV10-3|TRBJ1-1|NA
CAITLAGNTEAFF
TGTGCCATCACCCTCGCAGGGAACACTGAAGCTTTCTTT
>NA|TRBV18|TRBJ1-2|NA
CASSRQKDNYGYTF
TGTGCCAGCTCTCGACAGAAAGATAACTATGGCTACACCTTC
>TRBD1|TRBV30|TRBJ2-7|NA
CAWSWDRGRREQYF
TGTGCCTGGAGTTGGGACAGGGGACGTAGGGAGCAGTACTTC
>TRBD2|TRBV9|TRBJ2-3|NA
CASSGGLAGGPGKDTQYF
TGTGCCAGCAGCGGGGGGCTAGCGGGAGGACCTGGTAAAGATACGCAGTATTTT
>TRBD1|TRBV28|TRBJ1-5|NA
CASSRDRAQPQHF
TGTGCCAGCAGCCGGGACAGGGCTCAGCCCCAGCATTTT
>TRBD1|TRBV7-2|TRBJ1-6|NA
CASSLAFGTGNNSPLHF
TGTGCCAGCAGCTTAGCTTTCGGGACAGGGAATAATTCACCCCTCCACTTT
>TRBD1|TRBV19|TRBJ1-5|NA
CASSMLTGGLQPQHF
TGTGCCAGTAGTATGTTGACAGGGGGATTACAGCCCCAGCATTTT
>TRBD1|TRBV2|TRBJ1-3|once
CASSMTGIPSTIYF
TGTGCCAGCAGCATGACAGGGATTCCTAGCACCATATATTTT
>NA|TRBV30|TRBJ1-1|few
CAWSSRGTEAFF
TGTGCCTGGAGTTCCCGAGGCACTGAAGCTTTCTTT
>TRBD1|TRBV7-8|TRBJ1-3|NA
CASSSRDSPGLSSGNTIYF
TGTGCCAGCAGCTCGCGGGACAGTCCGGGTTTGAGCTCTGGAAACACCATATATTTT
>TRBD1|TRBV19|TRBJ2-7|NA
CASSSTTGGSGEQYF
TGTGCCAGTAGTAGCACGACAGGGGGCTCCGGAGAGCAGTACTTC
>TRBD1|TRBV7-2|TRBJ2-5|NA
CASSRGQLETQYF
TGTGCCAGCAGCCGGGGACAGCTAGAGACCCAGTACTTC
>TRBD1|TRBV6-5|TRBJ1-1|NA
CASARWDSYTEAFF
TGTGCCAGCGCCAGATGGGACAGCTACACTGAAGCTTTCTTT
>TRBD2|TRBV11-2|TRBJ2-7|NA
CASSRGLAGGVEQYF
TGTGCCAGCAGCCGAGGACTAGCGGGAGGGGTCGAGCAGTACTTC
>TRBD2|TRBV6-1|TRBJ2-7|NA
CASRQSSGVTYEQYF
TGTGCCAGCAGGCAATCTAGCGGGGTAACCTACGAGCAGTACTTC
>TRBD2|TRBV10-1|TRBJ2-1|NA
CASSDVAPSGTHNEQFF
TGCGCCAGCAGTGATGTAGCCCCGAGCGGGACCCACAATGAGCAGTTCTTC
>TRBD1|TRBV5-5|TRBJ1-4|NA
CASSRFLTGATNEKLFF
TGTGCCAGCAGCAGATTCCTAACAGGGGCAACTAATGAAAAACTGTTTTTT
>TRBD1|TRBV18|TRBJ2-7|NA
CASSSQTGTGPEQYF
TGTGCCAGCTCATCACAGACCGGGACAGGGCCCGAGCAGTACTTC
>NA|TRBV10-1|TRBJ2-2|once
CASALVMPGELFF
TGCGCCAGCGCCCTAGTGATGCCCGGGGAGCTGTTTTTT
>TRBD1|TRBV27|TRBJ1-6|NA
CASLDRGSYNSPLHF
TGTGCCAGCCTAGACAGGGGATCCTATAATTCACCCCTCCACTTT
>TRBD2|TRBV9|TRBJ2-1|NA
CASSVGTSGIPYNEQFF
TGTGCCAGCAGCGTCGGGACTAGCGGGATCCCCTACAATGAGCAGTTCTTC
>NA|TRBV7-9|TRBJ1-2|NA
CASSAGYGYTF
TGTGCCAGCAGCGCGGGGTATGGCTACACCTTC
>TRBD1|TRBV27|TRBJ1-2|NA
CASRMDRNINYGYTF
TGTGCCAGCAGGATGGACAGGAATATTAACTATGGCTACACCTTC
>TRBD2|TRBV30|TRBJ2-7|NA
CAWRGLAGPSWEQYF
TGTGCCTGGAGAGGACTAGCGGGTCCCTCGTGGGAGCAGTACTTC
>TRBD2|TRBV5-1|TRBJ2-3|NA
CASSSRTSGGTDTQYF
TGCGCCAGCAGCTCTAGGACTAGCGGGGGGACAGATACGCAGTATTTT
>TRBD1|TRBV5-1|TRBJ1-5|NA
CASSLGSPGQGNQPQHF
TGCGCCAGCAGCTTGGGTTCTCCGGGACAGGGGAATCAGCCCCAGCATTTT
>NA|TRBV7-2|TRBJ1-4|NA
CASSLVAGATNEKLFF
TGTGCCAGCAGCTTAGTGGCGGGTGCAACTAATGAAAAACTGTTTTTT
>NA|TRBV7-2|TRBJ2-5|NA
CASSPRPVTQYF
TGTGCCAGCAGCCCCCGTCCAGTGACCCAGTACTTC
>TRBD2|TRBV28|TRBJ2-3|NA
CASRAGGTDTQYF
TGTGCCAGCAGGGCGGGAGGCACAGATACGCAGTATTTT
>TRBD2|TRBV11-2|TRBJ2-3|NA
CASSLTSGTFTDTQYF
TGTGCCAGCAGCCTGACTAGCGGGACTTTTACGGATACGCAGTATTTT
>NA|TRBV2|TRBJ2-1|NA
CASRAQGNRRYNEQFF
TGTGCCAGCAGAGCACAGGGAAATCGTCGCTACAATGAGCAGTTCTTC